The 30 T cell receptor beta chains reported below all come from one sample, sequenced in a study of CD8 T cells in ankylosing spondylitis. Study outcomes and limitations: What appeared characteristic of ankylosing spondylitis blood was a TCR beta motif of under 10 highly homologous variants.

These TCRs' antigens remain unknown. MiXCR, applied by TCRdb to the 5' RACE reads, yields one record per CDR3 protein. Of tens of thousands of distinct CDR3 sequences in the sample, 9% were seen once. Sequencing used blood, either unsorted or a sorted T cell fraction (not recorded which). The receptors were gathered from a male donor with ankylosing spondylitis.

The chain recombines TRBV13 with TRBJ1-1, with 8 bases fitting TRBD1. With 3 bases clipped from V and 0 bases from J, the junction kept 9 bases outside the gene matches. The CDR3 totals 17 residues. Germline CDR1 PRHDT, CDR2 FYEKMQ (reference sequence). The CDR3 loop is CASSFVGTGSMNTEAFF. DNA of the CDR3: TGTGCCAGCAGCTTTGTTGGGACAGGTTCAATGAACACTGAAGCTTTCTTT.

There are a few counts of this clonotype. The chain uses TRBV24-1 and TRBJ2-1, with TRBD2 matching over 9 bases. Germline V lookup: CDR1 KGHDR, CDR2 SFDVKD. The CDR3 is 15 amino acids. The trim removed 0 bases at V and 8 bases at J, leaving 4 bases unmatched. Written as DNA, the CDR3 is TGTGCCACCAGTGATTTGCCTAGCGGGATCGATGAGCAGTTCTTC. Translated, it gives CATSDLPSGIDEQFF.

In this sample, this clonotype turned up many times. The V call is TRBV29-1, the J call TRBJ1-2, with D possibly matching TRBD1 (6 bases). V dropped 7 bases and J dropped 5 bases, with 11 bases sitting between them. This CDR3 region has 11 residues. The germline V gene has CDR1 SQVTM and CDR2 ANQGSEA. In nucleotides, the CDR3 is TGCAGCGCGAGACAGGTTTATGGCTACACCTTC. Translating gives CSARQVYGYTF.

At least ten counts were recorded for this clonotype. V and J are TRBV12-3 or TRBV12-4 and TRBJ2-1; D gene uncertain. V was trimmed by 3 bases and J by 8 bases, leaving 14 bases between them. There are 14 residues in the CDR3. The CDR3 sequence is CASSFGDSRDEQFF. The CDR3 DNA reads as TGTGCCAGCAGTTTCGGTGACTCTCGGGATGAGCAGTTCTTC.

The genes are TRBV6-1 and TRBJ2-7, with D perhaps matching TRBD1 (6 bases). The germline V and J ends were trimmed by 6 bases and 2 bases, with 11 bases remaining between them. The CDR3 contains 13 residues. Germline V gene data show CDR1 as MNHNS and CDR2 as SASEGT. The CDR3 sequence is CASRLQGTYEQYF. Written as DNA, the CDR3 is TGTGCCAGCAGACTACAGGGTACCTACGAGCAGTACTTC.

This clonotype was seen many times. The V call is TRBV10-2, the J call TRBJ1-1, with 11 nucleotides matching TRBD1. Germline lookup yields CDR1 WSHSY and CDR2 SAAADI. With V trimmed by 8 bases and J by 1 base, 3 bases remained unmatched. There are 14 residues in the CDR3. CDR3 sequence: CASGQGAPNTEAFF. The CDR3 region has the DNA TGCGCCAGCGGACAGGGGGCCCCGAACACTGAAGCTTTCTTT.

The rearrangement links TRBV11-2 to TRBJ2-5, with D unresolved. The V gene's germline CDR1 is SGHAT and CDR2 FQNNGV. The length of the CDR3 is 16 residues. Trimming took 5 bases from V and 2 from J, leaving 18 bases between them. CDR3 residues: CASSPYYLLGQETQYF. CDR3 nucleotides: TGTGCCAGCAGCCCCTACTATCTCTTAGGACAAGAGACCCAGTACTTC. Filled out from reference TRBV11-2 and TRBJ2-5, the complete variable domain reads EAGVAQSPRYKIIEKRQSVAFWCNPISGHATLYWYQQILGQGPKLLIQFQNNGVVDDSQLPKDRFSAERLKGVDSTLKIQPAKLEDSAVYLCASSPYYLLGQETQYFGPGTRLLVL.

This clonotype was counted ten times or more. CDR3 DNA sequence: TGTGCCAGCAGCAAAGGGGGCTACGAGCAGTACTTC. Residues: CASSKGGYEQYF. The chain has TRBV11-2 and TRBJ2-7; a weak D match, TRBD1 (6 bases). Between the trimmed V and J ends, which lost 5 bases and 3 bases, there was a span of 8 bases. The CDR3 has 12 amino acids. CDR1 and CDR2 from the germline V gene are SGHAT and FQNNGV. Full variable domain (remainder filled in from reference TRBV11-2 and TRBJ2-7): EAGVAQSPRYKIIEKRQSVAFWCNPISGHATLYWYQQILGQGPKLLIQFQNNGVVDDSQLPKDRFSAERLKGVDSTLKIQPAKLEDSAVYLCASSKGGYEQYFGPGTRLTVT.

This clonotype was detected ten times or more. CDR3 nucleotide sequence: TGTGCCAGCAGTTTTTGGGCTAGCGGGAGAGATGAGCAGTTCTTC. It translates to CASSFWASGRDEQFF. The chain couples TRBV27 to TRBJ2-1, with 10 bases fitting TRBD2. The V gene end was trimmed by 3 bases and the J gene end by 8 bases; junction bases not matched to a gene: 7. CDR1 is MNHEY and CDR2 is SMNVEV in the germline V gene (reference sequence). The CDR3 sequence is 15 residues long.

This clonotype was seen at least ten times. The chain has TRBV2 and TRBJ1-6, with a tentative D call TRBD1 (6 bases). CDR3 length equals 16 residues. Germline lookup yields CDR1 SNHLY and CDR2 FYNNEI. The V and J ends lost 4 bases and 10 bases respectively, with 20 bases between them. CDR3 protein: CASSVPQGQWDSPLHF. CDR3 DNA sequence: TGTGCCAGCAGTGTTCCCCAGGGACAATGGGACTCACCCCTCCACTTT.

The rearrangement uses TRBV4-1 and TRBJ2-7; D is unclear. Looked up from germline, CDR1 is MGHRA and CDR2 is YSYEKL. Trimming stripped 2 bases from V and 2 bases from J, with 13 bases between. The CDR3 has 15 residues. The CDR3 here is CASSQSSDGTYEQYF. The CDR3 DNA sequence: TGCGCCAGCAGCCAAAGTTCCGATGGTACCTACGAGCAGTACTTC.

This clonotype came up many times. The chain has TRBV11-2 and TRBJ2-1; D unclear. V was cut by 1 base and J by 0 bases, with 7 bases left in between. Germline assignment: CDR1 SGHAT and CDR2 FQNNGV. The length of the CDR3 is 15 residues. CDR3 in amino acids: CASSLGFDSYNEQFF. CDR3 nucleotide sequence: TGTGCCAGCAGCTTAGGCTTTGACTCCTACAATGAGCAGTTCTTC.

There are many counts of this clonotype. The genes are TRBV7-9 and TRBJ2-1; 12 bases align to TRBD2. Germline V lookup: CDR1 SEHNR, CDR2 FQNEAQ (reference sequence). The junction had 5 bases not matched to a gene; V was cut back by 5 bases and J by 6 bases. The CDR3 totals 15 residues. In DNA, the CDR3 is TGTGCCAGCAGCCCACTAGCGGGGGGTCGCAATGAGCAGTTCTTC. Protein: CASSPLAGGRNEQFF.

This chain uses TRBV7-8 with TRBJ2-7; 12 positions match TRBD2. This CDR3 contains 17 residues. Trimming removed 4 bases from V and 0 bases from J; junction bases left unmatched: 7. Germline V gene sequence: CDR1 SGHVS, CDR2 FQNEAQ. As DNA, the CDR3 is TGTGCCAGCAGCTACCTAGGGACTAGCGGGCCCTCCTACGAGCAGTACGTC. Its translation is CASSYLGTSGPSYEQYV.

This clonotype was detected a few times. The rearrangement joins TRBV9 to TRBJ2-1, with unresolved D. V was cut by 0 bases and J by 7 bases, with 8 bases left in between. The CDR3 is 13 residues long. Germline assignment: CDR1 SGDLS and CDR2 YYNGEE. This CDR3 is CASSVAAGNEQFF. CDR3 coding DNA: TGTGCCAGCAGCGTAGCCGCTGGGAATGAGCAGTTCTTC.

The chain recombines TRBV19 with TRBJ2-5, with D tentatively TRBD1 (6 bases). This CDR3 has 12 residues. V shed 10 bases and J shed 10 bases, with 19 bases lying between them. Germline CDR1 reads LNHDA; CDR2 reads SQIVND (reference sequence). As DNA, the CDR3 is TGTGCCACCAGAGGGACAACCTGGGACCAGTACTTC. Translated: CATRGTTWDQYF.

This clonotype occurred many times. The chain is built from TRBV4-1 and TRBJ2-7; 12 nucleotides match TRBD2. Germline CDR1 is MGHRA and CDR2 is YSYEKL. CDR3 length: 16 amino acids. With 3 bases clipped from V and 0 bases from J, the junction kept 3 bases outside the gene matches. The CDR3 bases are TGCGCCAGCAGCCAGGAGACTAGCGGGAGCTCCTACGAGCAGTACGTC. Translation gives CASSQETSGSSYEQYV.

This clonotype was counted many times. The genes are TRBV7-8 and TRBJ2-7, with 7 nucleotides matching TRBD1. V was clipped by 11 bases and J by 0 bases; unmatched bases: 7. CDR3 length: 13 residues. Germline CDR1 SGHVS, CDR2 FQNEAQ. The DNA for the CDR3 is TGTGCCGGCCAATGGGACAGCTCCTACGAGCAGTACTTC. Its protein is CAGQWDSSYEQYF.

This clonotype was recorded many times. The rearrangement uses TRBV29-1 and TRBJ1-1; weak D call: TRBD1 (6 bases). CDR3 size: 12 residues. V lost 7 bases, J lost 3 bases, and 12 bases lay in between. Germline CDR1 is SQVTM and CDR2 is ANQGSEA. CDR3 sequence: CSAGGWDTEAFF. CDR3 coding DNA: TGCAGCGCCGGGGGCTGGGACACTGAAGCTTTCTTT.

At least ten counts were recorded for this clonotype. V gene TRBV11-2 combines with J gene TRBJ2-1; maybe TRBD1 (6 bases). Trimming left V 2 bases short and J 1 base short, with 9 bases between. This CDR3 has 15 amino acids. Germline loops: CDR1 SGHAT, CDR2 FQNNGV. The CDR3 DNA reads TGTGCCAGCAGCTTATTGGGGGCTTCCTACAATGAGCAGTTCTTC. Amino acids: CASSLLGASYNEQFF.

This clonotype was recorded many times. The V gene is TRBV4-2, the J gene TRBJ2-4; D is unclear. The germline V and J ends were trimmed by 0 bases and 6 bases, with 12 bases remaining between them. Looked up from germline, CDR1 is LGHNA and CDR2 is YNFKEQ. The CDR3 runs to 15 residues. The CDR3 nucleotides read TGTGCCAGCAGCCAAGATCAGGAGTCGGGAAACATTCAGTACTTC. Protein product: CASSQDQESGNIQYF.

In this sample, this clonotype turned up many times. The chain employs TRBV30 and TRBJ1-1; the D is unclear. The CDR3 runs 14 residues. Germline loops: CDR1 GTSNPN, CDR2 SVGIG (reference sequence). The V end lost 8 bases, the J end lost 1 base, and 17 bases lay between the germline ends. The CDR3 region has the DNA TGTGCCGCCCCAAGGTGGGGAAGGAACACTGAAGCTTTCTTT. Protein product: CAAPRWGRNTEAFF.

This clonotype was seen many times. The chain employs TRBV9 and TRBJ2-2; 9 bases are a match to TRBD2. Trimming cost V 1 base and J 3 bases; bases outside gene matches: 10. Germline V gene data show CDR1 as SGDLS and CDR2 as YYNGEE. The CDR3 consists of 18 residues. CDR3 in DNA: TGTGCCAGCAGCGTAATGTCGGGACTAGCCCAAGACACCGGGGAGCTGTTTTTT. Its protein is CASSVMSGLAQDTGELFF.

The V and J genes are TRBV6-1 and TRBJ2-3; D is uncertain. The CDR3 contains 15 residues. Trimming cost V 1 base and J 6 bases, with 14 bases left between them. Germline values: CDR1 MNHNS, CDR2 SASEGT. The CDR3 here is CASSEDPHLIDTQYF. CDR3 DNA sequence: TGTGCCAGCAGTGAAGACCCCCACCTCATTGATACGCAGTATTTT.

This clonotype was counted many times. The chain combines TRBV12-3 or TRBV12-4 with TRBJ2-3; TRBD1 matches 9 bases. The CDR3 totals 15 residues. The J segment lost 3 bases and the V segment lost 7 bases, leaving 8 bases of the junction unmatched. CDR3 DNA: TGTGCCAGCAAAAAACAGGGGGCCGGAACAGATACGCAGTATTTT. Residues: CASKKQGAGTDTQYF.

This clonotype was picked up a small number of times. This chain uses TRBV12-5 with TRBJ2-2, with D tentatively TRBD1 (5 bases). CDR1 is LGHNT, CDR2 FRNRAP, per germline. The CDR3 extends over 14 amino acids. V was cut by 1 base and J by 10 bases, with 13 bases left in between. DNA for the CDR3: TGTGCTAGTGGTTTGGAGGCCCAGGGCGAGGAGCTGTTTTTT. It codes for CASGLEAQGEELFF.

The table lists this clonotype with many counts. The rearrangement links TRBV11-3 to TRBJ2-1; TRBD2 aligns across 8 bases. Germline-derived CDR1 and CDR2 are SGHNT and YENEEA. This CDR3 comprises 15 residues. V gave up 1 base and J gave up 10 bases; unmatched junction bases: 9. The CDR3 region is CASSLVAGILVEQFF. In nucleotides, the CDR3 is TGTGCCAGCAGCTTAGTAGCGGGAATTTTGGTAGAGCAGTTCTTC.

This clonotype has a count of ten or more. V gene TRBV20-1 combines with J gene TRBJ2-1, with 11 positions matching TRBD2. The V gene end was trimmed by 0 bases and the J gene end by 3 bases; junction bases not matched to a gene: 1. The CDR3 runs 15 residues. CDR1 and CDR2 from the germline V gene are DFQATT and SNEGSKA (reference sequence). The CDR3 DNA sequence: TGCAGTGCTAGAGACGGGACTAGCGGCTACAATGAGCAGTTCTTC. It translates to CSARDGTSGYNEQFF.

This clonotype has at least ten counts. Here the CDR3 DNA reads TGCAGCGTTGGATCTACGACTAGCGGGAGAGAAGTTCAGTACTTC. This gives the protein CSVGSTTSGREVQYF. This chain connects TRBV29-1 to TRBJ2-7; 12 nucleotides align to TRBD2. Germline lookup yields CDR1 SQVTM and CDR2 ANQGSEA. The CDR3 runs to 15 residues. The V gene end was trimmed by 4 bases and the J gene end by 10 bases; junction bases not matched to a gene: 14.

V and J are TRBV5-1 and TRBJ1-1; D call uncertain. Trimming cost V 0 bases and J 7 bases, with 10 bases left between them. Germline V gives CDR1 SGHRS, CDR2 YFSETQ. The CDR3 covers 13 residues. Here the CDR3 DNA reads TGCGCCAGCAGCTTGGAGGCACCAGATGAAGCTTTCTTT. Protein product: CASSLEAPDEAFF.